This TCR beta chain was obtained from a study of blood T cell repertoires in COVID-19. At the level of the study: Samples taken during acute and convalescent COVID-19 were collected in the United States, Italy and Spain.

Seattle cases were enrolled at active infection and followed longitudinally. In the source study's methods: Amplification from reference gene primers served as the basis for estimated nucleated cell counts. Assay: immunoSEQ multiplex PCR; the TCRdb copy retains only in-frame clones and omits some. Clone size and the V and J calls come from that table; the DNA yielded D and trimming. Among 250,000 to 350,000 clones, 80% to 90% were seen once, and the ten largest hold just under 6.5%. This clone appeared a few times. Per germline, CDR1 SGHRS and CDR2 YFSETQ. The CDR3 is made up of 16 amino acids. V lost 2 bases and J lost 5; bases outside the gene matches: 5.

The specimen sequenced was peripheral blood. This clonotype originated in a woman between 50 and 59 years old with COVID-19, enrolled during active disease. The chain combines TRBV5-1 with TRBJ2-2, with 11 bases lining up with TRBD2. CDR3 DNA sequence: TGCGCCAGCAGCTTTATAGCGGGAGGGCTAACCGGGGAGCTGTTTTTT. This codes for CASSFIAGGLTGELFF.